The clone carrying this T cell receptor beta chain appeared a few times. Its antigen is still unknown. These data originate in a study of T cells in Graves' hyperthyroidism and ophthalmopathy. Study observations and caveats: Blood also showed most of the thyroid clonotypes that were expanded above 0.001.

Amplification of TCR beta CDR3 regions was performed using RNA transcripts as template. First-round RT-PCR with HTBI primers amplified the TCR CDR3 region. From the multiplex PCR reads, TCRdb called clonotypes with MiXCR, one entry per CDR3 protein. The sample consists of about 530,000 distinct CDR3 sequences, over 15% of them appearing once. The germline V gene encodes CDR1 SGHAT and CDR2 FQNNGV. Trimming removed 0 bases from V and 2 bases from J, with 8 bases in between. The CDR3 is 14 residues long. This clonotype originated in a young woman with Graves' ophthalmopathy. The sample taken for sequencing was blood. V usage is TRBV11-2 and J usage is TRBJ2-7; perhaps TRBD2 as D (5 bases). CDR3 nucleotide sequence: TGTGCCAGCAGCTTAGAGCTGGGAGCCTACGAGCAGTACTTC. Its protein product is CASSLELGAYEQYF.